The rows below give T cell receptor beta chains drawn from one sample of a study of T-cell reconstitution after alpha-beta-depleted transplantation in children. TCRdb re-analysed the PCR reads in MiXCR, keeping a single row per CDR3 protein. The top ten clones hold roughly 0.77% of a sample with 600,000 to 700,000 distinct CDR3 sequences, 10% to 15% of them seen once. The input for sequencing was PBMCs, taken before TCRalphabeta/CD19-depleted stem cell transplant. The origin of the receptors is a girl aged 2 to 9 with congenital amegakaryocytic thrombocytopenia, due to receive a stem cell transplant. The CDR3 runs from the conserved cysteine through the conserved F or W. D genes are given only for firm matches. Some rows mark clone size as missing; the rest say once, few, many or name a class of expanded clone.

NA	TRBV3-1	NA	16	TRBJ1-1	CASSQPRTELNTEAFF	TGTGCCAGCAGCCAACCCAGGACAGAGCTGAACACTGAAGCTTTCTTT
TRBD2	TRBV20-1	many	14	TRBJ2-1	CSARDSGRANEQFF	TGCAGTGCTAGAGATAGCGGGAGGGCCAATGAGCAGTTCTTC
NA	TRBV5-1	few	13	TRBJ2-1	CASSPVGGHEQFF	TGCGCCAGCAGCCCGGTCGGGGGCCATGAGCAGTTCTTC
TRBD2	TRBV7-2	NA	16	TRBJ2-2	CASSLSGTTNTGELFF	TGTGCCAGCAGCTTATCCGGGACTACCAACACCGGGGAGCTGTTTTTT
NA	TRBV7-6	few	14	TRBJ1-5	CASSPHTLSQPQHF	TGTGCCAGCAGTCCCCATACATTAAGTCAGCCCCAGCATTTT
TRBD1	TRBV5-1	NA	15	TRBJ1-1	CASSEYGTADTEAFF	TGCGCCAGCAGCGAGTATGGGACAGCGGACACTGAAGCTTTCTTT
NA	TRBV3-1	NA	19	TRBJ2-4	CAFCLFRFRGPIAKNIQYF	TGTGCCTTCTGTTTATTCAGGTTCCGGGGGCCCATAGCCAAAAACATTCAGTACTTC
TRBD1	TRBV29-1	few	13	TRBJ2-1	CSVDAGGHNEQFF	TGCAGCGTTGATGCAGGGGGCCACAATGAGCAGTTCTTC
TRBD2	TRBV20-1	few	14	TRBJ2-7	CSATRDYSSYEQYF	TGCAGTGCTACCCGGGACTATAGCTCCTACGAGCAGTACTTC
TRBD2	TRBV20-1	many	17	TRBJ2-5	CSASHGAGTSRKETQYF	TGCAGTGCTAGCCATGGGGCCGGGACTAGCAGAAAAGAGACCCAGTACTTC
NA	TRBV3-1	few	13	TRBJ2-2	CASSAWNTGELFF	TGTGCCAGCAGCGCATGGAACACCGGGGAGCTGTTTTTT
NA	TRBV3-1	few	14	TRBJ2-2	CASSPLGDTGELFF	TGTGCCAGCAGCCCCTTAGGAGACACCGGGGAGCTGTTTTTT
TRBD2	TRBV7-2	few	13	TRBJ2-1	CASSILAINEQFF	TGTGCCAGCAGCATACTAGCGATCAATGAGCAGTTCTTC
TRBD2	TRBV11-2	few	14	TRBJ2-1	CASSLAGGPGEQFF	TGTGCCAGCAGCTTAGCGGGAGGGCCTGGTGAGCAGTTCTTC
NA	TRBV20-1	NA	15	TRBJ2-1	CSARDLQRQYNEQFF	TGCAGTGCTAGAGATCTTCAGCGTCAGTACAATGAGCAGTTCTTC
TRBD1	TRBV20-1	NA	15	TRBJ2-5	CSAGFGTANQETQYF	TGCAGTGCCGGGTTCGGGACAGCGAACCAAGAGACCCAGTACTTC
NA	TRBV28	many	15	TRBJ2-7	CASSLYGSSSYEQYF	TGTGCCAGCAGTTTATACGGGTCAAGCTCCTACGAGCAGTACTTC
NA	TRBV11-2	few	18	TRBJ2-2	CASSPARLAGPNTGELFF	TGTGCCAGCAGCCCCGCTCGACTGGCGGGACCCAACACCGGGGAGCTGTTTTTT
NA	TRBV12-3/TRBV12-4	many	12	TRBJ2-2	CASSLPHRELFF	TGTGCCAGCAGTCTACCTCACCGGGAGCTGTTTTTT
NA	TRBV11-2	few	14	TRBJ2-3	CASSFDRRTDTQYF	TGTGCCAGCAGCTTCGACAGGCGCACAGATACGCAGTATTTT
NA	TRBV12-3/TRBV12-4	many	11	TRBJ1-5	CASGLNQPQHF	TGTGCCAGCGGGCTGAATCAGCCCCAGCATTTT
TRBD1	TRBV27	NA	15	TRBJ1-2	CASSFLAGQAGGYTF	TGTGCCAGCAGTTTCCTCGCCGGACAGGCAGGAGGCTACACCTTC
NA	TRBV5-1	NA	14	TRBJ1-1	CASSLWAGDTEAFF	TGCGCCAGCAGCTTGTGGGCGGGGGACACTGAAGCTTTCTTT
TRBD1	TRBV20-1	many	15	TRBJ2-7	CSARDRTGWVYEQYF	TGCAGTGCTAGAGATCGGACAGGGTGGGTCTACGAGCAGTACTTC
NA	TRBV20-1	few	17	TRBJ2-3	CSASRLAATTGGDTQYF	TGCAGTGCTTCTCGCCTAGCCGCAACAACTGGCGGAGATACGCAGTATTTT
NA	TRBV12-3/TRBV12-4	NA	12	TRBJ1-1	CASSFATTEAFF	TGTGCCAGCAGTTTTGCTACCACTGAAGCTTTCTTT
NA	TRBV7-8	many	13	TRBJ1-5	CASSLLMNQPQHF	TGTGCCAGCAGCCTCCTCATGAATCAGCCCCAGCATTTT
TRBD1	TRBV29-1	NA	15	TRBJ2-6	CSVDIQGAGANVLTF	TGCAGCGTTGACATACAGGGGGCTGGGGCCAACGTCCTGACTTTC
NA	TRBV28	many	12	TRBJ2-7	CASSVGPWEQYF	TGTGCCAGCAGTGTCGGTCCCTGGGAGCAGTACTTC
NA	TRBV20-1	few	18	TRBJ2-7	CSARDLNYAGKGAYEQYF	TGCAGTGCTAGAGATCTTAACTATGCGGGAAAAGGCGCCTACGAGCAGTACTTC
NA	TRBV7-8	many	14	TRBJ2-1	CASSMRLLNNEQFF	TGTGCCAGCAGCATGAGACTGTTAAACAATGAGCAGTTCTTC
NA	TRBV20-1	many	13	TRBJ1-5	CSASFQADQPQHF	TGCAGTGCTAGCTTTCAGGCCGACCAGCCCCAGCATTTT
NA	TRBV13	NA	17	TRBJ1-2	CASSLWSNIRERGGYTF	TGTGCCAGCAGCTTATGGTCTAATATTAGGGAGCGCGGTGGCTACACCTTC
TRBD1	TRBV5-1	many	12	TRBJ2-1	CASSSTGVRQFF	TGCGCCAGCAGCTCGACAGGGGTTCGGCAGTTCTTC
NA	TRBV29-1	many	14	TRBJ2-1	CSVPERRANNEQFF	TGCAGCGTTCCGGAGCGGCGGGCCAACAATGAGCAGTTCTTC
NA	TRBV7-2	NA	14	TRBJ1-5	CASSLTGVSQPQHF	TGTGCCAGCAGCTTAACGGGGGTGAGTCAGCCCCAGCATTTT
NA	TRBV5-1	many	13	TRBJ2-2	CASSDPNTGELFF	TGCGCCAGCAGCGATCCGAACACCGGGGAGCTGTTTTTT
NA	TRBV5-1	many	15	TRBJ2-2	CASSFLGGVGGELFF	TGCGCCAGCAGCTTCCTCGGGGGCGTCGGCGGGGAGCTGTTTTTT
NA	TRBV28	NA	17	TRBJ2-2	CASSYMIRVGNTGELFF	TGTGCCAGCAGTTACATGATTAGGGTTGGGAACACCGGGGAGCTGTTTTTT
NA	TRBV12-3/TRBV12-4	many	11	TRBJ2-3	CASSRGNTQYF	TGTGCCAGCAGTAGGGGTAATACGCAGTATTTT
NA	TRBV20-1	few	11	TRBJ2-2	CSAGGPGELFF	TGCAGTGCTGGCGGACCCGGGGAGCTGTTTTTT
NA	TRBV28	once	16	TRBJ2-1	CARSSVRAYRGNEQFF	TGTGCCAGGAGTTCCGTACGTGCATATAGGGGGAATGAGCAGTTCTTC
TRBD1	TRBV20-1	NA	16	TRBJ2-3	CSAREPGQGILDTQYF	TGCAGTGCTAGAGAACCGGGACAGGGTATATTGGATACGCAGTATTTT
NA	TRBV6-1	many	14	TRBJ2-1	CASYPSGRPNEQFF	TGTGCCAGCTACCCTTCGGGACGCCCGAATGAGCAGTTCTTC
NA	TRBV5-1	many	16	TRBJ2-3	CASSLEGDSSTDTQYF	TGCGCCAGCAGCTTGGAGGGGGACTCAAGCACAGATACGCAGTATTTT
NA	TRBV20-1	few	12	TRBJ2-7	CSARDRSHEQYF	TGCAGTGCTAGAGATCGGAGCCACGAGCAGTACTTC
NA	TRBV7-8	once	16	TRBJ2-1	CASSLGIGGGFDEQFF	TGTGCCAGCAGCTTAGGAATTGGAGGGGGCTTCGATGAGCAGTTCTTC
NA	TRBV29-1	many	12	TRBJ1-1	CSVLVRSTEAFF	TGCAGCGTTTTAGTTCGATCGACTGAAGCTTTCTTT
TRBD2	TRBV2	NA	15	TRBJ2-3	CASTLSGRRADTQYF	TGTGCCAGCACCCTCAGCGGGAGAAGGGCAGATACGCAGTATTTT
NA	TRBV29-1	many	14	TRBJ2-7	CSVGGRAEDYEQYF	TGCAGCGTTGGGGGTCGAGCGGAGGACTACGAGCAGTACTTC
NA	TRBV19	NA	15	TRBJ1-1	CASNYAGTTTTEAFF	TGTGCCAGTAATTATGCCGGGACCACAACGACTGAAGCTTTCTTT
TRBD2	TRBV12-5	many	15	TRBJ2-3	CASVATSGITDTQYF	TGTGCTAGTGTAGCGACTAGCGGGATCACAGATACGCAGTATTTT
NA	TRBV20-1	NA	12	TRBJ2-3	CSATSRGDTQYF	TGCAGTGCAACTAGCCGCGGAGATACGCAGTATTTT
NA	TRBV5-1	many	14	TRBJ2-7	CASSLGVGGYEQYF	TGCGCCAGCAGCTTGGGGGTTGGCGGCTACGAGCAGTACTTC
NA	TRBV2	many	13	TRBJ1-1	CASIPLDSFEAFF	TGTGCCAGCATCCCTTTGGACAGTTTCGAAGCTTTCTTT